This passage covers 32 T cell receptor beta chains from one sample sequenced in a study of T cells in women clearing cervical HPV infection. Assay: immunoSEQ multiplex PCR; the TCRdb copy retains only in-frame clones and omits some. The listing contains 35,000 to 45,000 clones. The specimen was blood buffy coat. Receptors originate from a woman aged 18 to 75 with a cervical HPV16 infection that either progressed to CIN3+ or cleared (not recorded which).

Remarks on this clone: Read data end 3 residues before the CDR3 end; the end is taken from the germline J gene. This rearrangement joins TRBV7-6 to TRBJ2-3; D is possibly TRBD2 (6 bases). The germline V and J ends were trimmed by 2 bases and 4 bases, with 19 bases remaining between them. There are 17 residues in the CDR3. Germline V gene lookup returns CDR1 SGHVS and CDR2 FNYEAQ. The sequenced CDR3 bases are TGTGCCAGCAGCTTATCCACCCGGGGGTACTCGGCAGATACG. Its protein is CASSLSTRGYSADT. Given in full, the CDR3 is CASSLSTRGYSADTQYF.

In regard to this clone: With the read ending 3 residues before the CDR3 end, the germline J gene is used to fill in that end. The gene calls are TRBV30 and TRBJ2-7, with a possible D match to TRBD2 (7 bases). Trimming cost V 4 bases and J 2 bases, with 12 bases left between them. Germline CDR1 and CDR2: GTSNPN and SVGIG (reference sequence). The CDR3 extends over 13 amino acids. This CDR3 reads CAWTLGGAYEQYF. The part of the CDR3 DNA that was read is TGTGCCTGGACCCTAGGGGGGGCCTACGAG. Using reference TRBV30 and TRBJ2-7 for the parts outside the CDR3, the full variable domain is SQTIHQWPATLVQPVGSPLSLECTVEGTSNPNLYWYRQAAGRGLQLLFYSVGIGQISSEVPQNLSASRPQDRQFILSSKKLLLSDSGFYLCAWTLGGAYEQYFGPGTRLTVT.

About this clone: The DNA ends 3 residues before the CDR3 does, and the rest of the CDR3 is filled in from the germline J gene. The chain has TRBV6-1 and TRBJ2-5; 8 positions agree with TRBD1. CDR1 and CDR2 (germline): MNHNS, SASEGT. V was clipped by 3 bases and J by 1 base; unmatched bases: 4. The CDR3 loop spans 15 amino acids. CDR3 DNA (partial): TGTGCCAGCAGTGAGCGACAGGGGACCCAAGAGACC. Translation gives CASSERQGTQET. The CDR3 as a whole reads CASSERQGTQETQYF.

Notes on this clone: The read comes to an end 3 residues before the CDR3 does, leaving the germline J gene to fill in the end. The J gene is TRBJ2-5, the V gene TRBV19, with TRBD1 matching over 7 bases. The germline V gene encodes CDR1 LNHDA and CDR2 SQIVND (reference sequence). With 5 bases clipped from V and 5 bases from J, the junction kept 8 bases outside the gene matches. The CDR3 runs 14 residues. Incomplete CDR3 DNA: TGTGCCAGTAGTCGTACAGGGGTTGGCGAGACC. Its translation is CASSRTGVGET. The CDR3 in full is CASSRTGVGETQYF. Using reference TRBV19 and TRBJ2-5 for the parts outside the CDR3, the full variable domain is DGGITQSPKYLFRKEGQNVTLSCEQNLNHDAMYWYRQDPGQGLRLIYYSQIVNDFQKGDIAEGYSVSREKKESFPLTVTSAQKNPTAFYLCASSRTGVGETQYFGPGTRLLVL.

Concerning this clone: The read ends 3 residues shy of where the CDR3 ends; the end is completed using the germline J gene. The chain links TRBV6-2 or TRBV6-3 to TRBJ1-2; 7 nucleotides line up with TRBD1. Germline values: CDR1 MNHEY, CDR2 SVGEGT. This CDR3 is 14 amino acids long. Trimming cost V 3 bases and J 2 bases; bases outside gene matches: 3. The sequenced CDR3 bases are TGTGCCAGCAGTTATAGGGGACAGAACTATGGC. Translating gives CASSYRGQNYG. The whole CDR3 is CASSYRGQNYGYTF.

About this clone: The sequence runs out 3 residues before the end of the CDR3; the remainder is reconstructed from the germline J gene. This chain links TRBV20-1 with TRBJ2-7, with 14 nucleotides matching TRBD2. The junction had 6 bases not matched to a gene; V was cut back by 5 bases and J by 6 bases. The CDR3 consists of 14 residues. CDR1 is DFQATT and CDR2 is SNEGSKA in the germline V gene (reference sequence). CDR3 DNA, as far as it was read: TGCAGTGCTGGGGGACTAGCGGGGGACAGCGAG. As protein: CSAGGLAGDSE. The full-length CDR3 reads as CSAGGLAGDSEQYF.

For this clone: The missing CDR3 end, 3 residues past where the read stops, is filled in from the germline J gene. The rearrangement links TRBV10-3 to TRBJ1-2; unclear D gene. Trimming removed 0 bases at V and 2 bases at J, with 7 bases between. Germline values: CDR1 ENHRY, CDR2 SYGVKD. There are 14 residues in the CDR3. Partial CDR3 DNA: TGTGCCATCAGTGAGTCGATAGCAAACTATGGC. Its protein product is CAISESIANYG. The full CDR3 reads CAISESIANYGYTF.

To note about this clone: The read comes to an end 3 residues before the CDR3 does, leaving the germline J gene to fill in the end. The V gene is TRBV20-1, the J gene TRBJ2-2; the D is unclear. V gave up 6 bases and J gave up 1 base, with 9 bases separating them. The germline V gene has CDR1 DFQATT and CDR2 SNEGSKA (reference sequence). This CDR3 has 13 residues. CDR3 region: CSAASGNTGELFF. Incomplete CDR3 DNA: TGCAGTGCCGCGTCTGGGAACACCGGGGAG.

A word on this clone: At one end, the junction sequence differs from germline, possibly due to a read error. The read falls 3 residues short of the CDR3 end, and the missing part is taken from the germline J gene. The chain is built from TRBV7-9 and TRBJ1-2; no firm D call. This CDR3 region has 14 residues. The germline CDR1 and CDR2 sequences are SEHNR and FQNEAQ (reference sequence). This CDR3 reads CASSPLAFNCGYTF. CDR3 DNA (partial): TGTGCCAGCAGCCCCCTCGCCTTTAACTGTGGC.

About this clone: The read finishes 3 residues shy of the CDR3 end, and the germline J gene is used to complete it. The chain recombines TRBV18 with TRBJ2-3; D possibly corresponds to TRBD2 (7 bases). CDR3 length: 14 residues. Germline CDR1 KGHSH, CDR2 LQKENI. V was clipped by 6 bases and J by 4 bases, with 14 bases between them. This chain's CDR3 is CASSSSGGPDTQYF. The CDR3 DNA, read in part, is TGTGCCAGCTCGTCCTCCGGGGGGCCAGATACG.

Concerning this clone itself: Read sequence stops 3 residues before the CDR3 end, and the germline J gene provides the missing end. V and J are TRBV10-3 and TRBJ1-1; 9 nucleotides align to TRBD1. The CDR3 length is 20 residues. Germline CDR1 ENHRY, CDR2 SYGVKD. The V and J ends lost 7 bases and 1 base, in that order; junction bases with no gene match: 22. CDR3 region: CAITPQESVRDRDPNTEAFF. The sequenced CDR3 bases are TGTGCCATCACGCCGCAGGAGAGTGTCCGGGACAGGGACCCGAACACTGAA.

Points on this clone: The read gets to within 3 residues of the CDR3 end, and the germline J gene fills in the rest. The rearrangement joins TRBV10-2 to TRBJ1-3; D gene unclear. The CDR3 runs to 13 residues. From germline, CDR1 is WSHSY and CDR2 SAAADI. The germline V and J ends were trimmed by 9 bases and 3 bases, with 12 bases remaining between them. The sequenced part of the CDR3 DNA is TGCGCCAGTTTACCGAGGGTTGGAAACACC. This encodes CASLPRVGNT. The full CDR3 is CASLPRVGNTIYF.

With respect to this clone: The read gets to within 3 residues of the CDR3 end, and the germline J gene fills in the rest. This rearrangement joins TRBV6-1 to TRBJ2-1; the D gene is possibly TRBD1 (6 bases). There are 15 residues in the CDR3. V gave up 4 bases and J gave up 2 bases, with 12 bases separating them. Germline CDR1 MNHNS, CDR2 SASEGT. CDR3 DNA, as far as it was read: TGTGCCAGCAGTGCCAGGGGTATAACCTACAATGAG. Its translation is CASSARGITYNE. The whole CDR3 reads CASSARGITYNEQFF.

Of note for this clone: The read comes to an end 3 residues before the CDR3 does, leaving the germline J gene to fill in the end. The chain is built from TRBV5-6 and TRBJ1-2; 11 bases are shared with TRBD1. The CDR3 is made up of 13 amino acids. Germline-derived CDR1 and CDR2 are SGHDT and YYEEEE. J was trimmed by 6 bases and V by 4 bases; bases with no gene match: 2. This CDR3 reads CASSLDRGHGYTF. The sequenced part of the CDR3 DNA is TGTGCCAGCAGCCTGGACAGGGGGCATGGC.

On this clone itself: The read finishes 3 residues shy of the CDR3 end, and the germline J gene is used to complete it. The rearrangement joins TRBV5-1 to TRBJ2-3; 10 bases fit TRBD2. The junction had 5 bases not matched to a gene; V was cut back by 4 bases and J by 0 bases. The length of the CDR3 is 16 residues. Germline V gene lookup returns CDR1 SGHRS and CDR2 YFSETQ. The part of the CDR3 DNA that was read is TGCGCCAGCAGCCCTGGGACTAGCGTTAGCACAGATACG. Protein product: CASSPGTSVSTDT. The whole CDR3 protein reads CASSPGTSVSTDTQYF.

Concerning this clone: Coverage ceases 3 residues before the CDR3 finishes, and the germline J gene fills in the end. The chain joins TRBV20-1 to TRBJ1-1, with 8 bases fitting TRBD1. Per the germline V gene, CDR1 is DFQATT and CDR2 is SNEGSKA (reference sequence). CDR3 size: 15 residues. Losses at the gene ends were 0 bases for V and 3 bases for J; bases not matched to a gene: 6. CDR3 DNA (partial): TGCAGTGCTAGAGATATTGGACAGGGCTACACTGAA. Translated: CSARDIGQGYTE. The CDR3 in its entirety is CSARDIGQGYTEAFF.

On this clone: The read halts 3 residues ahead of the CDR3 end, with the missing end drawn from the germline J gene. J is TRBJ1-5 and V is TRBV30, with unresolved D. The CDR3 loop spans 12 amino acids. The germline CDR1 and CDR2 sequences are GTSNPN and SVGIG (reference sequence). Here the CDR3 reads CAWRRSSVPQHF. The CDR3 DNA, read in part, is TGTGCCTGGAGGCGGTCCTCGGTTCCC.

Notes on this clone: The observed sequence ends 3 residues before the CDR3 terminus, with the missing tail filled in from the germline J gene. This chain uses TRBV25-1 with TRBJ1-6; D remains unclear. Per germline, CDR1 MGHDK and CDR2 SYGVNS. The CDR3 is 14 residues long. V lost 3 bases and J 4 bases, leaving 7 bases between the germline ends. CDR3 bases read: TGTGCCAGCAGTGAGACAAAATATAATTCACCC. It codes for CASSETKYNSP. The whole CDR3 sequence reads CASSETKYNSPLHF.

As regards this clone: Germline is not matched at one junction end, which may reflect a read error. Read sequence stops 3 residues before the CDR3 end, and the germline J gene provides the missing end. The chain uses TRBV18 and TRBJ1-3; 9 bases are shared with TRBD1. This CDR3 comprises 15 residues. Per germline, CDR1 KGHSH and CDR2 LQKENI. The CDR3 loop reads CVSSPTGQGVDTIYF. Partial CDR3 DNA: TGTGTCAGCTCACCAACGGGACAGGGTGTAGACACC.

Remarks on this clone: The read terminates 3 residues ahead of where the CDR3 ends, so the germline J gene completes it. The V gene is TRBV2, the J gene TRBJ1-4; D is possibly TRBD1 (5 bases). The CDR3 is 14 residues long. From germline, CDR1 is SNHLY and CDR2 FYNNEI. CDR3 bases read: TGTGCCAGCAGAGGGGAGACCTACTATTCACCA. This gives the protein CASRGETYYSP. The CDR3 in full is CASRGETYYSPLFF.

For this clone: The read is 3 residues too short to cover the CDR3 end, so that end is filled in from the germline J gene. This chain uses TRBV7-3 with TRBJ1-5, with no clear D. The CDR3 covers 15 residues. V lost 2 bases and J lost 2, with 10 bases in between. The germline V gene encodes CDR1 SGHTA and CDR2 FQGTGA. Incomplete CDR3 DNA: TGTGCCAGCAGCTTAGCGGGATACGGCAATCAGCCC. Translation: CASSLAGYGNQP. The complete CDR3 sequence is CASSLAGYGNQPQHF.

The covered CDR3 bases are TGTGCCAGCAGCTCTGACTTAAAAGAGACC. Its translation is CASSSDLKET. The complete CDR3 protein is CASSSDLKETQYF. The rearrangement joins TRBV7-3 to TRBJ2-5; unclear D gene. The read comes to an end 3 residues before the CDR3 does, leaving the germline J gene to fill in the end. Germline CDR1 reads SGHTA; CDR2 reads FQGTGA. The CDR3 length is 13 residues. Trimming cost V 4 bases and J 3 bases, with 9 bases left between them.

For this clone: The read finishes 3 residues shy of the CDR3 end, and the germline J gene is used to complete it. V usage is TRBV18 and J usage is TRBJ1-6; TRBD1 matches 7 bases. Germline trimming cut 3 bases from V and 8 bases from J; bases unmatched to any gene: 4. This CDR3 has 14 amino acids. CDR1 is KGHSH and CDR2 is LQKENI in the germline V gene. The sequenced part of the CDR3 DNA is TGTGCCAGCTCACCGCAGGGGGGTGATTCACCC. The encoded protein is CASSPQGGDSP. The whole CDR3 sequence is CASSPQGGDSPLHF.

In the case of this clone: The missing CDR3 end, 3 residues past where the read stops, is filled in from the germline J gene. The rearrangement links TRBV7-2 to TRBJ2-1; the match to TRBD2 covers 15 bases. V lost 5 bases, J lost 8 bases, and 4 bases stayed unmatched. CDR1 and CDR2 from the germline V gene are SGHTA and FQGNSA. This CDR3 is built from 15 residues. The CDR3 DNA, read in part, is TGTGCCAGCAGCCAGGGACTAGCGGGAGGATATGAG. This translates into CASSQGLAGGYE. The whole CDR3 sequence is CASSQGLAGGYEQFF.

Concerning this clone: The read halts 3 residues ahead of the CDR3 end, with the missing end drawn from the germline J gene. The V and J genes are TRBV10-2 and TRBJ2-3; 11 bases match TRBD2. J gave up 2 bases and V 6 bases, and 4 bases lay outside the gene matches. The CDR3 is made up of 15 amino acids. From germline, CDR1 is WSHSY and CDR2 SAAADI. The CDR3 DNA, read in part, is TGCGCCAGCAGCTTAGCGGGAGGGTCCACAGATACG. Translating gives CASSLAGGSTDT. The full CDR3 is CASSLAGGSTDTQYF.

This CDR3 is CSARHWTGRYNEQFF. Incomplete CDR3 DNA: TGCAGTGCTAGACACTGGACTGGAAGATACAATGAG. The V and J genes are TRBV20-1 and TRBJ2-1; D is perhaps TRBD2 (5 bases). The read falls 3 residues short of the CDR3 end, and the missing part is taken from the germline J gene. V lost 2 bases to trimming and J lost 4 bases, with 15 bases between them. Germline V gene data show CDR1 as DFQATT and CDR2 as SNEGSKA (reference sequence). The CDR3 consists of 15 residues.

Remarks on this clone: The sequence runs out 3 residues before the end of the CDR3; the remainder is reconstructed from the germline J gene. This chain links TRBV6-2 or TRBV6-3 with TRBJ1-4; D ambiguous. CDR3 length equals 13 residues. Trimming took 7 bases from V and 4 from J, leaving 10 bases between them. Germline-derived CDR1 and CDR2 are MNHEY and SVGEGT. CDR3 DNA (partial): TGTGCCAGCACCCAACACCTTAATGAAAAA. Its protein is CASTQHLNEK. The full CDR3 protein is CASTQHLNEKLFF.

A note on this clone: The read gets to within 3 residues of the CDR3 end, and the germline J gene fills in the rest. The chain couples TRBV5-1 to TRBJ2-5, with D unclear. V dropped 4 bases and J dropped 3 bases, with 7 bases sitting between them. There are 12 residues in the CDR3. Germline V lookup: CDR1 SGHRS, CDR2 YFSETQ. CDR3 sequence reads: CASSPIEETQYF. The sequenced part of the CDR3 DNA is TGCGCCAGCAGCCCCATAGAAGAGACC.

Details on this clone: With the read ending 3 residues before the CDR3 end, the germline J gene is used to fill in that end. The rearrangement joins TRBV14 to TRBJ2-3; D remains ambiguous. From germline, CDR1 is SGHDN and CDR2 FVKESK. The CDR3 consists of 13 residues. Between the trimmed V and J ends, which lost 0 bases and 6 bases, there was a span of 7 bases. CDR3 residues: CASSQDHRDTQYF. The CDR3 DNA, read in part, is TGTGCCAGCAGCCAAGATCACCGGGATACG. The entire variable domain, with the rest obtained from reference TRBV14 and TRBJ2-3, is as follows: EAGVTQFPSHSVIEKGQTVTLRCDPISGHDNLYWYRRVMGKEIKFLLHFVKESKQDESGMPNNRFLAERTGGTYSTLKVQPAELEDSGVYFCASSQDHRDTQYFGPGTRLTVL.

To note about this clone: The read falls 3 residues short of the CDR3 end, and the missing part is taken from the germline J gene. The chain carries TRBV28 and TRBJ2-3, with D possibly matching TRBD2 (6 bases). The germline V gene has CDR1 MDHEN and CDR2 SYDVKM. Trimming pared 5 bases from V and 4 bases from J, leaving 7 bases between. The CDR3 covers 12 residues. The CDR3 loop reads CASSRLADTQYF. The CDR3 bases that were read are TGTGCCAGCAGTCGACTAGCAGATACG.

Of note for this clone: The sequenced fragment ends 3 residues before the CDR3 boundary, so the rest is inferred from the germline J gene. This chain joins TRBV6-2 or TRBV6-3 and TRBJ1-5; maybe TRBD1 (6 bases). This CDR3 region has 13 residues. Germline assignment: CDR1 MNHEY and CDR2 SVGEGT. V was trimmed by 10 bases and J by 2 bases, leaving 12 bases between them. The CDR3 sequence is CATTRGRNQPQHF. CDR3 DNA (partial): TGTGCCACCACCAGGGGTCGCAATCAGCCC.

On this clone itself: Coverage ceases 3 residues before the CDR3 finishes, and the germline J gene fills in the end. V gene TRBV11-2 combines with J gene TRBJ1-6; D uncertain. The CDR3 sequence is 12 residues long. Germline CDR1 is SGHAT and CDR2 is FQNNGV. Trimming stripped 2 bases from V and 11 bases from J, with 7 bases between. The CDR3 protein is CASSLMRPPLHF. The covered CDR3 bases are TGTGCCAGCAGCTTAATGAGGCCACCC.